Listed below are T cell receptor beta chains from one sample, sequenced in a study of shared clonotypes between healthy human individuals. Sequencing used immunoSEQ multiplex PCR; TCRdb keeps in-frame clones, though not all of them. The profile covers about 1.5 million clones, with under 99% appearing a single time and roughly 0.45% taken by the ten largest. The sample taken for sequencing was naive CD4+ T cells sorted from blood. These receptors all come from a man younger than 40 in good health. Each CDR3 is given with its conserved first and last residue. Each record gives: clone size, V gene, CDR3 length, D gene, J gene, CDR3 DNA, CDR3 protein. The D gene is left open where the match is weak. Size is stated for part of the rows, as once, few or many counts, or as a class when the clone is expanded.

.	TRBV2	13	.	TRBJ2-7	TGTGCCAGCAGAGTGGGGGGGGCGAACGAGCAGTACTTC	CASRVGGANEQYF
.	TRBV28	11	.	TRBJ2-7	TGTGCCAGCAGGTCGAGCAACGAGCAGTACTTC	CASRSSNEQYF
.	TRBV9	14	.	TRBJ1-1	TGTGCCAGCAGCGTCGAGCATATGAACACTGAAGCTTTCTTT	CASSVEHMNTEAFF
.	TRBV10-3	15	TRBD2	TRBJ2-3	TGTGCCATCAGTGAGTCAAGAGCGGGAGTAGATACGCAGTATTTT	CAISESRAGVDTQYF
.	TRBV7-9	16	.	TRBJ2-7	TGTGCCAGCAGCCCGGGACATCTTGAGAGCTCCTACGAGCAGTACTTC	CASSPGHLESSYEQYF
once	TRBV5-5	17	TRBD2	TRBJ2-7	TGTGCCAGCAAGGAAGGGAGTCCTAGCGGGAGAGAATACGAGCAGTACTTC	CASKEGSPSGREYEQYF
.	TRBV29-1	13	.	TRBJ1-1	TGCAGCGTTGAGGGACATACGAACACTGAAGCTTTCTTT	CSVEGHTNTEAFF
.	TRBV6-1	17	.	TRBJ1-5	TGTGCCAGCAGTGAACGAGGGACCTTCGTTGGGGATCAGCCCCAGCATTTT	CASSERGTFVGDQPQHF
.	TRBV20-1	10	.	TRBJ2-1	TGCAGTGCCACCTACAATGAGCAGTTCTTC	CSATYNEQFF
.	TRBV5-1	16	TRBD2	TRBJ2-7	TGCGCCAGCAGCCAGAGGGATAGCGGGAGGTTCTACGAGCAGTACTTC	CASSQRDSGRFYEQYF
.	TRBV5-1	23	TRBD2	TRBJ2-4	TGCGCCAGCAGCTCCGGACTAGCGGGAGCTCTAACTAGCGACACACTAGCCAAAAACATTCAGTACTTC	CASSSGLAGALTSDTLAKNIQYF
.	TRBV7-9	12	.	TRBJ1-2	TGTGCCAGCAGCTTAGCGCGGGAGGGCTACACCTTC	CASSLAREGYTF
.	TRBV9	15	TRBD2	TRBJ2-3	TGTGCCAGCAGCTTAAGACTAGCGGGAGGAGATACGCAGTATTTT	CASSLRLAGGDTQYF
.	TRBV5-4	16	.	TRBJ2-7	TGTGCCAGCAGCCCCTCCTGGGGTGAACAGGGATACGAGCAGTACTTC	CASSPSWGEQGYEQYF
.	TRBV11-2	17	.	TRBJ2-1	TGTGCCAGCAGCCCCAGAGGGACTCCGAGCTCCTACAATGAGCAGTTCTTC	CASSPRGTPSSYNEQFF
.	TRBV5-4	16	.	TRBJ1-1	TGTGCCAGCAGAGTAGGCCTCCCGAATACGAACACTGAAGCTTTCTTT	CASRVGLPNTNTEAFF
.	TRBV19	14	TRBD1	TRBJ1-1	TGTGCCAGTAGCGAAACACAGGGGGCGGTTGAAGCTTTCTTT	CASSETQGAVEAFF
.	TRBV19	16	TRBD2	TRBJ2-1	TGTGCCAGTAGTATTCTAGCGGGAGGACTCTACAATGAGCAGTTCTTC	CASSILAGGLYNEQFF
.	TRBV6-1	13	.	TRBJ2-2	TGTGCCAGCAGTGAGCATCCCACCGGGGAGCTGTTTTTT	CASSEHPTGELFF
.	TRBV6-5	12	.	TRBJ2-7	TGTGCCAGCAGTTCCCCGGGAGACGAGCAGTACTTC	CASSSPGDEQYF
.	TRBV28	15	.	TRBJ1-5	TGTGCCAGCAGTTTCGGGGCGGGCCAAAATCAGCCCCAGCATTTT	CASSFGAGQNQPQHF
once	TRBV7-9	14	TRBD2	TRBJ2-7	TGTGCCAGCAGCTCGATAGCGGGAGGCTACGAGCAGTACTTC	CASSSIAGGYEQYF
.	TRBV6-4	15	TRBD2	TRBJ2-3	TGTGCCAGCAGCGGGACTAGCGGGAGTGGGGATACGCAGTATTTT	CASSGTSGSGDTQYF
.	TRBV7-6	15	TRBD1	TRBJ2-7	TGTGCCAGCAGCTTAGCATGGGGACAGTACTACGAGCAGTACTTC	CASSLAWGQYYEQYF
.	TRBV7-2	13	.	TRBJ2-5	TGTGCCAGCAGCTATCAAGGGGGGGAGACCCAGTACTTC	CASSYQGGETQYF
.	TRBV28	12	.	TRBJ2-7	TGTGCCAGCAGTACTGGCAACTGGGAGCAGTACTTC	CASSTGNWEQYF
.	TRBV28	16	.	TRBJ1-5	TGTGCCAGCAGCCTACCTACAGGGATGAGCAATCAGCCCCAGCATTTT	CASSLPTGMSNQPQHF
.	TRBV10-1	14	TRBD2	TRBJ2-1	TGCGCCAGCAGATTGACTAGCGGGAGCGATGAGCAGTTCTTC	CASRLTSGSDEQFF
once	TRBV7-9	15	.	TRBJ1-3	TGTGCCAGCAGCTTCGGCTCCAGGACTGGAAACACCATATATTTT	CASSFGSRTGNTIYF
once	TRBV27	16	TRBD2	TRBJ2-2	TGTGCCAGCAGTTTCTGGGGACTAGCGGGAGGCGGGGAGCTGTTTTTT	CASSFWGLAGGGELFF
.	TRBV14	16	.	TRBJ2-1	TGTGCCAGCAGCCAAGAAGGGCTGAGCTCCTACAATGAGCAGTTCTTC	CASSQEGLSSYNEQFF
.	TRBV6-5	16	.	TRBJ1-3	TGTGCCAGCAGTTACTCGGCAGGAGACTCTGGAAACACCATATATTTT	CASSYSAGDSGNTIYF
.	TRBV18	17	TRBD1	TRBJ2-7	TGTGCCAGCTCACCAGATGGGACAGGGGGATTGTTCTACGAGCAGTACTTC	CASSPDGTGGLFYEQYF
.	TRBV7-6	16	TRBD1	TRBJ1-2	TGTGCCAGCAGTCATCCCGGGACAGGGAGGGGGTCGGGCTACACCTTC	CASSHPGTGRGSGYTF
.	TRBV5-4	14	.	TRBJ2-5	TGTGCCAGCAGCTTGGGACAGAGACAAGAGACCCAGTACTTC	CASSLGQRQETQYF
.	TRBV5-4	15	TRBD2	TRBJ2-7	TGTGCCAGCAGCTTCAGCGGGAGAGCCTCCTACGAGCAGTACTTC	CASSFSGRASYEQYF
.	TRBV2	17	TRBD2	TRBJ2-3	TGTGCCAGCAGTGAGAAGCGGGAGGGCCTTGGTACAGATACGCAGTATTTT	CASSEKREGLGTDTQYF
.	TRBV28	14	.	TRBJ2-7	TGTGCCAGCAGTTCATGGGCAGGGGAGGACGAGCAGTACTTC	CASSSWAGEDEQYF
once	TRBV5-4	15	TRBD2	TRBJ2-1	TGTGCCAGCAGCTTGAGAGCGGGAGGGAGAAATGAGCAGTTCTTC	CASSLRAGGRNEQFF
.	TRBV29-1	11	.	TRBJ1-2	TGCAGCGTTGAATCGGCAGGGGGCTACACCTTC	CSVESAGGYTF
.	TRBV7-2	13	.	TRBJ2-1	TGTGCCAGCCAGCTTCAATTGAGAAATGAGCAGTTCTTC	CASQLQLRNEQFF
.	TRBV18	12	.	TRBJ1-2	TGTGCCAGCTCACCCCGGGCGGAGGGCTACACCTTC	CASSPRAEGYTF
.	TRBV28	11	.	TRBJ1-5	TGTGCCAGCAGTTCCTACCAGCCCCAGCATTTT	CASSSYQPQHF
once	TRBV6-4	19	.	TRBJ2-3	TGTGCCAGCAGTGACTCCGTTAGAGGTAGGACACCCAGCACAGATACGCAGTATTTT	CASSDSVRGRTPSTDTQYF
.	TRBV7-8	15	.	TRBJ2-1	TGTGCCAGCAGCTTAGGAGCGTCCGTTTACAATGAGCAGTTCTTC	CASSLGASVYNEQFF
.	TRBV28	14	.	TRBJ2-7	TGTGCCAGCAGTTTGGGCGGCCCCACCTACGAGCAGTACTTC	CASSLGGPTYEQYF
.	TRBV30	15	TRBD2	TRBJ2-1	TGTGCCTGGAGTGTATCGACTAGCGTATACAATGAGCAGTTCTTC	CAWSVSTSVYNEQFF
.	TRBV9	16	TRBD1	TRBJ1-4	TGTGCCAGCAGCGTAGGACTGGGACAGGGAGGCGAAAAACTGTTTTTT	CASSVGLGQGGEKLFF
.	TRBV5-6	15	.	TRBJ2-1	TGTGCCAGCAGTCTAGACAGGAACCACGGCAATGAGCAGTTCTTC	CASSLDRNHGNEQFF
.	TRBV6-1	14	.	TRBJ2-5	TGTGCCAGCGCCCGAGGGGGGCAGCAAGAGACCCAGTACTTC	CASARGGQQETQYF
.	TRBV5-6	15	.	TRBJ2-7	TGTGCCAGCAGCTTGGTGAGTGGTATTTCCTACGAGCAGTACTTC	CASSLVSGISYEQYF
.	TRBV10-2	10	.	TRBJ2-5	TGCGCCAGCAGGGAAGAGACCCAGTACTTC	CASREETQYF
.	TRBV19	16	.	TRBJ1-1	TGTGCCAGTAGTATTAGGGACACAGCAATGAACACTGAAGCTTTCTTT	CASSIRDTAMNTEAFF